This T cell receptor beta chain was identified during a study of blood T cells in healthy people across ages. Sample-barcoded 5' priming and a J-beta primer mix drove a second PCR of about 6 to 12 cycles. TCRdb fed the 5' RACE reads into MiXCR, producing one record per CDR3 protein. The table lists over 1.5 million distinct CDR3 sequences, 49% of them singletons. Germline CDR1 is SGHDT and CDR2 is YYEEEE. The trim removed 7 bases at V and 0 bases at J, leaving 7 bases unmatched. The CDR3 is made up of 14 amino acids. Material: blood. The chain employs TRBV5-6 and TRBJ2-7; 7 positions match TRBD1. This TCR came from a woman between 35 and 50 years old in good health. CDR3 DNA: TGTGCCAGCCTTGACAGGGAAGGCTCCTACGAGCAGTACTTC. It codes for CASLDREGSYEQYF.